Sequencing of this T cell receptor (beta chain) was carried out in a study of cytomegalovirus exposure and HLA in healthy donors. On this clone: Sequence at one end of the junction differs from germline and may be a read error.

This CDR3 comprises 13 residues. Germline lookup yields CDR1 KGHSH and CDR2 LQKENI. The PCR ran on 60 Vbeta and 13 Jbeta primers. This table comes from immunoSEQ multiplex PCR, and its TCRdb copy is limited to in-frame clones, with some not included. The profile shows 150,000 to 200,000 clones, around 74% of them singletons. The clonotype was recovered from a female donor in good health and CMV-seronegative. Sequencing input: PBMCs. The chain links TRBV18 to TRBJ2-2; no firm D call. DNA of the CDR3: TGTGCCAGCTCGCCACCTCCCGCCGGGGAGCTGTTTTTT. As protein: CASSPPPAGELFF.